The 17 T cell receptor beta chains below come from one sample, sequenced in a study of technical replicates of blood from several donors. Only in-frame clones appear in the TCRdb table, and some are missing; sequencing was by immunoSEQ multiplex PCR. The table lists approximately 89,000 clones, about 93% of them singletons. Source material: T cells isolated from PBMCs. These receptors were collected from a human donor in good health.

This chain uses TRBV6-5 with TRBJ1-1; D remains unclear. There are 13 residues in the CDR3. The V gene lost 8 bases and the J gene lost 5 bases, with 15 bases spanning the gap. Looked up from germline, CDR1 is MNHEY and CDR2 is SVGAGI. CDR3 sequence: CASRNTGRTEAFF. In DNA form, the CDR3 reads TGTGCCAGCCGGAACACGGGTAGGACTGAAGCTTTCTTT.

The genes are TRBV11-2 and TRBJ1-1, with D possibly matching TRBD1 (5 bases). Germline V gene lookup returns CDR1 SGHAT and CDR2 FQNNGV. V shed 4 bases and J shed 9 bases, with 9 bases lying between them. The CDR3 extends over 11 amino acids. The CDR3 sequence: CASSSTAKAFF. CDR3 sequence (DNA): TGTGCCAGCAGCTCGACAGCGAAAGCTTTCTTT.

The chain is built from TRBV4-2 and TRBJ2-5; 7 nucleotides match TRBD2. Germline CDR1 LGHNA, CDR2 YNFKEQ. The V segment lost 5 bases and the J segment 5 bases; nucleotides outside the gene matches: 8. The CDR3 spans 14 residues. The DNA of the CDR3 is TGTGCCAGCAGCGATACACTAGCGCCCGAGACCCAGTACTTC. Translated: CASSDTLAPETQYF.

V and J are TRBV2 and TRBJ1-5, with D hard to call. Germline V gene data show CDR1 as SNHLY and CDR2 as FYNNEI. V lost 7 bases to trimming and J lost 2 bases, with 9 bases between them. The CDR3 spans 13 residues. The CDR3 reads CASNSYGNQPQHF. CDR3 nucleotides: TGTGCCAGCAACAGCTATGGCAATCAGCCCCAGCATTTT.

The V call is TRBV7-2, the J call TRBJ2-1; D is perhaps TRBD1 (5 bases). CDR1 is SGHTA and CDR2 is FQGNSA in the germline V gene. V lost 9 bases, J lost 1 base, and 13 bases lay in between. The CDR3 consists of 14 residues. CDR3 sequence: CASHPGASYNEQFF. CDR3 in DNA: TGTGCCAGTCATCCTGGGGCTTCCTACAATGAGCAGTTCTTC. Full variable domain (missing parts from reference TRBV7-2 and TRBJ2-1): GAGVSQSPSNKVTEKGKDVELRCDPISGHTALYWYRQSLGQGLEFLIYFQGNSAPDKSGLPSDRFSAERTGGSVSTLTIQRTQQEDSAVYLCASHPGASYNEQFFGPGTRLTVL.

V usage is TRBV5-4 and J usage is TRBJ2-1; 8 positions match TRBD1. The germline CDR1 and CDR2 sequences are SGHNT and YYREEE (reference sequence). The CDR3 sequence is 13 residues long. The V segment lost 4 bases and the J segment 9 bases; nucleotides outside the gene matches: 6. The CDR3 nucleotides are TGTGCCAGCAGCAGAGGACAGGGCGGTGAGCAGTTCTTC. It translates to CASSRGQGGEQFF.

The table lists this clone with a count of one. The chain employs TRBV5-1 and TRBJ2-7, with unresolved D. The V gene's germline CDR1 is SGHRS and CDR2 YFSETQ. The CDR3 extends over 13 amino acids. The ends were cut back, 3 bases at V and 2 bases at J, with 9 bases in the middle. For the CDR3, the DNA is TGCGCCAGCAGCTCCGGTCTCGCCTACGAGCAGTACTTC. Translating gives CASSSGLAYEQYF.

The chain links TRBV6-6 to TRBJ1-1; D not certain. The CDR3 sequence is 13 residues long. Per the germline V gene, CDR1 is MNHNY and CDR2 is SVGAGI (reference sequence). V lost 7 bases and J lost 1, with 10 bases in between. CDR3 DNA: TGTGCCAGCACCCTAGACGGGAACACTGAAGCTTTCTTT. This translates into CASTLDGNTEAFF.

The chain recombines TRBV6-1 with TRBJ2-2; no firm D call. The CDR3 is 12 amino acids. V lost 2 bases and J 10 bases, leaving 8 bases between the germline ends. Germline CDR1 MNHNS, CDR2 SASEGT. In nucleotides, the CDR3 is TGTGCCAGCAGTGAAACCGGTGTGGAGCTGTTTTTT. Its protein product is CASSETGVELFF.

The chain links TRBV6-5 to TRBJ1-3, with a weak D call TRBD1 (5 bases). The CDR3 is 13 amino acids. Germline CDR1 reads MNHEY; CDR2 reads SVGAGI. V dropped 6 bases and J dropped 4 bases, with 10 bases sitting between them. The CDR3 region has the DNA TGTGCCAGCAGGCCGAACAGGGGAAACACCATATATTTT. Translation: CASRPNRGNTIYF.

This chain connects TRBV27 to TRBJ1-1, with TRBD1 as a possible D gene (6 bases). V lost 8 bases and J lost 1, with 11 bases in between. This CDR3 has 13 residues. Germline V gene sequence: CDR1 MNHEY, CDR2 SMNVEV (reference sequence). The CDR3, as DNA: TGTGCCAGCCGCACAGGGCCGAACACTGAAGCTTTCTTT. It yields the protein CASRTGPNTEAFF.

This chain's CDR3 is CSVGFQAAEAFF. The CDR3 DNA reads TGCAGCGTTGGCTTTCAGGCCGCTGAAGCTTTCTTT. The V call is TRBV29-1, the J call TRBJ1-1; D unresolved. The V gene's germline CDR1 is SQVTM and CDR2 ANQGSEA. This CDR3 contains 12 residues. V lost 4 bases, J lost 6 bases, and 12 bases lay in between.

The V and J genes are TRBV19 and TRBJ2-5; the match to TRBD1 covers 7 bases. The CDR3 runs 13 residues. Germline V gene data show CDR1 as LNHDA and CDR2 as SQIVND (reference sequence). Trimming took 5 bases from V and 5 from J; bases not matched to a gene: 5. This CDR3 reads CASSLSRGETQYF. The CDR3 nucleotides are TGTGCCAGTAGTTTGTCCAGGGGGGAGACCCAGTACTTC.

The chain uses TRBV5-6 and TRBJ2-6; TRBD1 matches 7 bases. In germline, CDR1 is SGHDT, CDR2 YYEEEE. Losses at the gene ends were 5 bases for V and 1 base for J; bases not matched to a gene: 6. The CDR3 length is 16 residues. The DNA for the CDR3 is TGTGCCAGCAGTTTGAGGGGGCGGTCTGGGGCCAACGTCCTGACTTTC. Residues: CASSLRGRSGANVLTF.

The genes are TRBV19 and TRBJ2-1; D is unresolved. The length of the CDR3 is 14 residues. Germline V gene lookup returns CDR1 LNHDA and CDR2 SQIVND (reference sequence). V lost 9 bases and J 3 bases, leaving 15 bases between the germline ends. CDR3 protein: CASSRSTGYNEQFF. In DNA form, the CDR3 reads TGTGCCAGCTCTAGGTCCACGGGCTACAATGAGCAGTTCTTC.

This clone was counted once. CDR3 nucleotides: TGTGCCAGCAGTGTCTACAGGGTTCAAGAGACCCAGTACTTC. Encoded protein: CASSVYRVQETQYF. The rearrangement links TRBV28 to TRBJ2-5, with D perhaps TRBD1 (6 bases). Trimming took off 5 bases at V and 2 bases at J, with 12 bases between the two ends. The CDR3 has 14 amino acids. Germline CDR1 MDHEN, CDR2 SYDVKM.

The chain is built from TRBV4-1 and TRBJ2-7; TRBD2 might be the D (6 bases). The V gene's germline CDR1 is MGHRA and CDR2 YSYEKL. The CDR3 extends over 13 amino acids. Trimming removed 4 bases at V and 0 bases at J, with 7 bases between. This chain's CDR3 is CASSRGLSYEQYF. As DNA, the CDR3 is TGCGCCAGCAGCCGGGGACTCTCCTACGAGCAGTACTTC.